These 10 T cell receptor beta chains share one sample of origin, sequenced in a study of tumor-infiltrating lymphocytes in primary liver carcinoma (dated 2017 in TCRdb). Without any cell sorting, total RNA and DNA were extracted together from roughly 20-30 mg of bulk tissue using the AllPrep DNA/RNA mini kit. The instrument was an Illumina HiSeq 2500. TCRbeta-specific cDNA was reverse-transcribed from roughly 500 ng total RNA using a constant-region primer and ProtoScript II reverse transcriptase. The TCRbeta libraries were prepared through three rounds of nested multiplex PCR following a slightly modified ARM-PCR procedure. Each of the first two PCR rounds ran for around 11 cycles using multiplex TRBV1-TRBV30 forward primers together with a Cbeta reverse primer. TCRdb reanalyzed the raw reads on its own, using fastp at Q25 for trimming and MiXCR for clone calling, and kept in-frame beta chains. Each entry is one CDR3 protein sequence, shown with its most common DNA and genes. Present in this sample are about 59,000 distinct CDR3 sequences, approximately 70% of which were seen just once. Of the sample, approximately 52% falls within the top ten clones.

The sample comprised liver tumor tissue from sampling region 2. The cell subset or site label on this specimen signifies: tumor region T2, inferior pole. The receptor set was obtained from a man aged 35 to 55 with primary liver carcinoma and hepatitis B virus infection.

Regarding this clonotype: Compared with germline, one end of the junction differs, possibly owing to a read error. V gene TRBV12-3 or TRBV12-4 combines with J gene TRBJ2-7; TRBD1 aligns across 8 bases. CDR3 length: 15 residues. In nucleotides, the CDR3 is TGCGCCAGCAGTATGGGGACAGGAGGGTCCTTCGAGCAGTACTTC. This codes for CASSMGTGGSFEQYF.

In regard to this clonotype: A much larger clone lies one base from this, so it may be a read error. The chain joins TRBV28 to TRBJ1-1; weak D call: TRBD1 (6 bases). This CDR3 has 13 residues. CDR1 and CDR2 (germline): MDHEN, SYDVKM. The CDR3 loop reads CVSSLGDKSEAFF. The CDR3 region has the DNA TGTGTCAGCAGTTTGGGGGACAAATCTGAAGCTTTCTTT.

CDR3 sequence (DNA): TGTGCCAGCAGGGCATTGACTGGCGGGAGACCAACCTACGAGCAGTACTTC. It specifies CASRALTGGRPTYEQYF. The chain combines TRBV6-5 with TRBJ2-7; 7 nucleotides agree with TRBD2. The CDR3 runs to 17 residues. CDR1 MNHEY and CDR2 SVGAGI come from the germline V gene. V lost 6 bases and J lost 2; bases outside the gene matches: 16.

Only one count was recorded for this clonotype. The CDR3 protein is CSIGGGWGMNTEAFF. The CDR3 nucleotides read TGCAGCATTGGAGGGGGGTGGGGTATGAACACTGAAGCTTTCTTT. The chain employs TRBV29-1 and TRBJ1-1; D is perhaps TRBD1 (6 bases). Germline CDR1 and CDR2: SQVTM and ANQGSEA. CDR3 size: 15 residues. V gave up 8 bases and J gave up 0 bases, with 19 bases separating them. The full variable domain, rest sourced from reference TRBV29-1 and TRBJ1-1, is SAVISQKPSRDICQRGTSLTIQCQVDSQVTMMFWYRQQPGQSLTLIATANQGSEATYESGFVIDKFPISRPNLTFSTLTVSNMSPEDSSIYLCSIGGGWGMNTEAFFGQGTRLTVV.

This clonotype rates as medium-sized (0.01 to 0.1%). This chain connects TRBV4-1 to TRBJ2-2; D gene ambiguous. The germline V gene encodes CDR1 MGHRA and CDR2 YSYEKL. The CDR3 spans 14 residues. V was clipped by 0 bases and J by 2 bases, with 4 bases between them. The DNA of the CDR3 is TGCGCCAGCAGCCAAGAAGATAACACCGGGGAGCTGTTTTTT. Protein product: CASSQEDNTGELFF.

About this clonotype itself: One junction end does not reproduce the germline sequence, and a read error may be involved. V is TRBV4-1 and J is TRBJ2-3; 10 bases fit TRBD2. Germline-derived CDR1 and CDR2 are MGHRA and YSYEKL. The length of the CDR3 is 16 residues. The CDR3 spells CASSPEASGRHDTQYF. The CDR3 nucleotides are TGTGCCAGCAGCCCTGAAGCTAGCGGGAGACATGATACGCAGTATTTT.

This clonotype was picked up a small number of times. The chain links TRBV5-1 to TRBJ2-7, with 13 bases lining up with TRBD2. The CDR3 loop spans 14 amino acids. V trimming: 4 bases; J trimming: 4 bases; junction bases outside the gene matches: 2. Per germline, CDR1 SGHRS and CDR2 YFSETQ. CDR3 in amino acids: CASSQTSGRYEQYF. For the CDR3, the DNA is TGCGCCAGCAGCCAGACTAGCGGGAGGTACGAGCAGTACTTC.

On this clonotype itself: One base away lies a much larger clone, so this may be a sequencing read error. The V gene is TRBV14, the J gene TRBJ2-3; weak D call: TRBD2 (7 bases). Germline CDR1 and CDR2: SGHDN and FVKESK. The CDR3 runs to 17 residues. CDR3 nucleotide sequence: TGTGCCAGGAGCCAGGAGGGGGGGACCCTGCCCACAGATACGCAGTATTTT. Translation: CARSQEGGTLPTDTQYF.

This clonotype was seen only a few times. It may be a read error: a sequence one base away is much more abundant. The rearrangement links TRBV28 to TRBJ1-1, with D uncertain. Germline CDR1 MDHEN, CDR2 SYDVKM. The CDR3 covers 14 residues. With 6 bases removed from V and 0 bases from J, the gap between germline ends came to 11 bases. DNA of the CDR3: TGTGCCAGCAGCCTAGAGATCCTGAACACTGAAGCTTTCTTT. As protein: CASSLEILNTEAFF.

The V call is TRBV5-5, the J call TRBJ2-5, with D hard to call. Per the germline V gene, CDR1 is SGHKS and CDR2 is YYEKEE (reference sequence). This CDR3 comprises 14 residues. Deletions cut 4 bases from V and 11 bases from J, with 21 bases between. The CDR3 sequence is CASSMRTGNVTQYF. CDR3 nucleotides: TGTGCCAGCAGCATGAGGACGGGCAACGTGACGCAGTACTTC.